Reported below is one T cell receptor (beta chain). The antigen remains unidentified. This specimen belongs to a study of blood T cells in healthy people across ages. Study overall: About one barcoded beta molecule was captured per two T cells (by template switching). Study results and caveats: Across samples, TCR beta diversity tracked strongly with naive T cell percentage.

Isolation yielded PBMCs, at least 6.5 million per sample, in every case. Alongside a J-beta primer mix, a sample-barcoded 5' primer served in a second PCR lasting about 7 to 11 cycles. Each CDR3 protein is one row after TCRdb ran MiXCR on the 5' RACE reads. Among about 940,000 distinct CDR3 sequences listed, approximately 49% were seen once. The germline gives CDR1 SGHDN, CDR2 FVKESK. This CDR3 is built from 16 residues. V lost 5 bases, J lost 1 base, and 8 bases stayed unmatched. Material: blood. The genes are TRBV14 and TRBJ1-1, with 9 bases that match TRBD1. The receptor comes from a young man in good health. The CDR3 nucleotides are TGTGCCAGCAGCGCCACAGGGGGCGTTGGGAACACTGAAGCTTTCTTT. Amino acid sequence: CASSATGGVGNTEAFF.